The clone carrying this T cell receptor (beta chain) was recorded a few times. Sequenced patients had shown CD8+CD57+ cell expansion by flow cytometry. The data were taken from a study of CD8+CD57+ T cells in acquired aplastic anemia. The CDR3 contains 14 residues. Unmatched junction bases numbered 9, after V lost 10 bases and J lost 8 bases. Per germline, CDR1 LNHDA and CDR2 SQIVND (reference sequence). Profiling that covered TCR beta VDJ and CDR3 relied on genomic DNA as its template. TCRdb itself ran the reads through MiXCR, one entry per CDR3 protein. The profile shows 80,000 to 100,000 distinct CDR3 sequences, around 70% of them singletons.

The V gene is TRBV19, the J gene TRBJ2-1, with TRBD2 matching over 12 bases. Sequencing input: sorted CD4+, CD8+, or CD8+CD57+ T cells (not recorded which) from PBMCs. The clonotype originates from a human donor with aplastic anemia. CDR3 sequence: CATQRTSGMDEQFF. The DNA of the CDR3 is TGTGCCACCCAAAGGACTAGCGGGATGGATGAGCAGTTCTTC.